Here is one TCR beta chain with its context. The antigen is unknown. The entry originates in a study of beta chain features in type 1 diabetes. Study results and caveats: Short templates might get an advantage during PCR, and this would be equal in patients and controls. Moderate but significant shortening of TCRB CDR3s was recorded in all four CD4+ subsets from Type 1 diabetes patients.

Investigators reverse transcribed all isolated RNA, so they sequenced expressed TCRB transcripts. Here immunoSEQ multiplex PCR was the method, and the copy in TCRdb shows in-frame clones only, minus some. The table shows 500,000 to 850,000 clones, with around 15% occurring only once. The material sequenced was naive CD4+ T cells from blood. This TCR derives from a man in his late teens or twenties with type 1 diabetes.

Here the CDR3 reads CASSLRDGETYEQYF. The CDR3 DNA follows: TGTGCCAGCAGTCTACGGGACGGAGAGACCTACGAGCAGTACTTC. The chain joins TRBV2 to TRBJ2-7; D possibly uses TRBD1 or TRBD2 (5 bases each). The CDR3 extends over 15 amino acids. V dropped 5 bases and J dropped 2 bases, with 16 bases sitting between them. Germline assignment: CDR1 SNHLY and CDR2 FYNNEI. The full variable domain, in which reference TRBV2 and TRBJ2-7 provide the parts outside the CDR3, is EPEVTQTPSHQVTQMGQEVILRCVPISNHLYFYWYRQILGQKVEFLVSFYNNEISEKSEIFDDQFSVERPDGSNFTLKIRSTKLEDSAMYFCASSLRDGETYEQYFGPGTRLTVT.